Presented here are 31 T cell receptor beta chains from one specimen sequenced in a study of blood T cell repertoires in COVID-19. The data were produced by immunoSEQ multiplex PCR, yet TCRdb's version contains in-frame clones alone and is incomplete. The sample has some 290,000 clones; roughly nine tenths are singletons. Sequenced: peripheral blood. These receptors were collected from a woman in her twenties or thirties with COVID-19, enrolled during active disease.

This clone was seen more than once but under ten times. CDR3 coding DNA: TGTGCCAGCTCACCGGCCACAGGGGTTCGGACTGAAGCTTTCTTT. It specifies CASSPATGVRTEAFF. J is TRBJ1-1 and V is TRBV18; 7 bases align to TRBD1. Losses at the gene ends were 3 bases for V and 5 bases for J; bases not matched to a gene: 9. The CDR3 is 15 residues long. CDR1 and CDR2 (germline): KGHSH, LQKENI.

This clone was recorded only once. This chain uses TRBV11-2 with TRBJ2-1; 8 bases map to TRBD2. With V trimmed by 5 bases and J by 7 bases, 10 bases remained unmatched. The V gene's germline CDR1 is SGHAT and CDR2 FQNNGV. This CDR3 contains 15 residues. The CDR3 region has the DNA TGTGCCAGCAGCCTTAGCGGGGATTCGTGGAATGAGCAGTTCTTC. Residues: CASSLSGDSWNEQFF.

J is TRBJ1-1 and V is TRBV3-1 (or the pseudogene TRBV3-2); D remains ambiguous. CDR1 and CDR2 (germline): LGHDT, YNNKEL (reference sequence). Trimming removed 2 bases from V and 5 bases from J, with 9 bases in between. The length of the CDR3 is 13 residues. The CDR3 nucleotides are TGTGCCAGCAGCCAATTACTAGGGACTGAAGCTTTCTTT. Protein: CASSQLLGTEAFF.

This rearrangement joins TRBV30 to TRBJ1-5, with 8 bases lining up with TRBD1. The V and J ends lost 0 bases and 2 bases, in that order; junction bases with no gene match: 6. The CDR3 length is 16 residues. Germline V CDR1 and CDR2: GTSNPN, SVGIG (reference sequence). CDR3 coding DNA: TGTGCCTGGAGTGTGGCAGGGGGCCTCGGCAATCAGCCCCAGCATTTT. Translation: CAWSVAGGLGNQPQHF. The complete variable domain, with remaining parts taken from reference TRBV30 and TRBJ1-5, reads SQTIHQWPATLVQPVGSPLSLECTVEGTSNPNLYWYRQAAGRGLQLLFYSVGIGQISSEVPQNLSASRPQDRQFILSSKKLLLSDSGFYLCAWSVAGGLGNQPQHFGDGTRLSIL.

This clone was observed a single time. V usage is TRBV6-5 and J usage is TRBJ1-1, with 8 bases that match TRBD1. V gave up 4 bases and J gave up 4 bases; unmatched junction bases: 2. This CDR3 is 13 amino acids long. Per the germline V gene, CDR1 is MNHEY and CDR2 is SVGAGI. The CDR3 loop reads CASSFGQGTEAFF. DNA of the CDR3: TGTGCCAGCAGTTTCGGACAGGGCACTGAAGCTTTCTTT.

The chain is built from TRBV5-1 and TRBJ2-5, with D possibly matching TRBD2 (6 bases). Germline V gene data show CDR1 as SGHRS and CDR2 as YFSETQ. This CDR3 is 14 amino acids long. V was clipped by 4 bases and J by 5 bases, with 15 bases between them. The CDR3 DNA sequence: TGCGCCAGCAGCCCGGGACTCTCATCGGAGACCCAGTACTTC. It yields the protein CASSPGLSSETQYF.

There are a few counts of this clone. V is TRBV7-2 and J is TRBJ2-3; D is ambiguous. Germline-derived CDR1 and CDR2 are SGHTA and FQGNSA. This CDR3 spans 13 amino acids. The V and J ends lost 3 bases and 5 bases respectively, with 9 bases between them. The CDR3 DNA is TGTGCCAGCAGCTTGGCAGTGTTAGATACGCAGTATTTT. Translation: CASSLAVLDTQYF.

The chain uses TRBV4-1 and TRBJ1-3, with 8 nucleotides matching TRBD1. This CDR3 region has 15 residues. Germline V gene sequence: CDR1 MGHRA, CDR2 YSYEKL. The junction had 1 base not matched to a gene; V was cut back by 0 bases and J by 3 bases. The CDR3: CASSQEGQVGNTIYF. DNA for the CDR3: TGCGCCAGCAGCCAAGAGGGACAGGTTGGAAACACCATATATTTT.

This chain joins TRBV4-1 and TRBJ2-7, with D hard to call. This CDR3 contains 12 residues. Germline V gene data show CDR1 as MGHRA and CDR2 as YSYEKL. V lost 3 bases, J lost 3 bases, and 6 bases lay in between. As DNA, the CDR3 is TGCGCCAGCAGCCATCCAGGCTACGAGCAGTACTTC. Its protein product is CASSHPGYEQYF.

CDR3 nucleotides: TGTGCCAGCAGCCGGGACAGGGTTAATTCACCCCTCCACTTT. Amino acids: CASSRDRVNSPLHF. The chain links TRBV6-5 to TRBJ1-6; 9 bases are a match to TRBD1. The CDR3 extends over 14 amino acids. Germline CDR1 MNHEY, CDR2 SVGAGI. J lost 6 bases, V lost 6 bases, and 3 bases had no gene match.

This chain connects TRBV5-6 to TRBJ2-7, with D uncertain. This CDR3 spans 14 amino acids. Germline V gene lookup returns CDR1 SGHDT and CDR2 YYEEEE. V was trimmed by 5 bases and J by 0 bases, leaving 12 bases between them. CDR3 in DNA: TGTGCCAGCAGACCGAGCTACTCCTCCTACGAGCAGTACTTC. Translated: CASRPSYSSYEQYF.

V is TRBV2 and J is TRBJ2-7; D is possibly TRBD1 (6 bases). From germline, CDR1 is SNHLY and CDR2 FYNNEI. V gave up 6 bases and J gave up 4 bases, with 10 bases separating them. This CDR3 has 12 residues. The CDR3 nucleotides read TGTGCCAGCAGGGGTGGACAGTACGAGCAGTACTTC. Its translation is CASRGGQYEQYF.

This clone occurred a few times. The chain uses TRBV27 and TRBJ1-5; 7 nucleotides align to TRBD1. CDR1 MNHEY and CDR2 SMNVEV come from the germline V gene (reference sequence). With 6 bases clipped from V and 6 bases from J, the junction kept 11 bases outside the gene matches. This CDR3 spans 15 amino acids. The CDR3 nucleotides read TGTGCCAGCAGACCCCCAGGGGGGTTAGGTCAGCCCCAGCATTTT. Protein sequence: CASRPPGGLGQPQHF.

The rearrangement uses TRBV13 and TRBJ2-7; 8 bases match TRBD1. Per the germline V gene, CDR1 is PRHDT and CDR2 is FYEKMQ (reference sequence). Trimming removed 2 bases from V and 3 bases from J; junction bases left unmatched: 3. This CDR3 is built from 14 residues. The chain's CDR3 is CASSLPDRDYEQYF. CDR3 nucleotide sequence: TGTGCCAGCAGCTTACCGGACAGGGACTACGAGCAGTACTTC.

This chain links TRBV19 with TRBJ2-1; 8 positions match TRBD1. The CDR3 runs to 14 residues. Germline CDR1 is LNHDA and CDR2 is SQIVND (reference sequence). The trim removed 10 bases at V and 0 bases at J, leaving 5 bases unmatched. CDR3 nucleotide sequence: TGTGCCACATCAGGACAGGGCTCCTACAATGAGCAGTTCTTC. This translates into CATSGQGSYNEQFF.

This clone was counted a few times. The V and J genes are TRBV5-1 and TRBJ2-7; D ambiguous. This CDR3 has 13 amino acids. The germline V and J ends were trimmed by 2 bases and 0 bases, with 6 bases remaining between them. From germline, CDR1 is SGHRS and CDR2 YFSETQ. The DNA for the CDR3 is TGCGCCAGCAGCTTCGAGAGCTCCTACGAGCAGTACTTC. Its protein product is CASSFESSYEQYF.

The gene calls are TRBV19 and TRBJ2-1, with TRBD1 identical over 8 bases. V lost 6 bases, J lost 1 base, and 11 bases stayed unmatched. Looked up from germline, CDR1 is LNHDA and CDR2 is SQIVND (reference sequence). This CDR3 has 17 residues. CDR3 in DNA: TGTGCCAGTAGACCTGCAGGGGGCGGAGGGTCCTACAATGAGCAGTTCTTC. Translation: CASRPAGGGGSYNEQFF. The full variable domain, completed using reference TRBV19 and TRBJ2-1, is DGGITQSPKYLFRKEGQNVTLSCEQNLNHDAMYWYRQDPGQGLRLIYYSQIVNDFQKGDIAEGYSVSREKKESFPLTVTSAQKNPTAFYLCASRPAGGGGSYNEQFFGPGTRLTVL.

Only one count was recorded for this clone. This chain joins TRBV6-6 and TRBJ2-3, with D possibly being TRBD1 (5 bases). CDR1 is MNHNY and CDR2 is SVGAGI in the germline V gene (reference sequence). Deletions cut 8 bases from V and 5 bases from J, with 20 bases between. This CDR3 has 15 residues. CDR3: CASQKRGPSRDTQYF. For the CDR3, the DNA is TGTGCCAGCCAAAAAAGGGGCCCCTCGAGAGATACGCAGTATTTT.

The chain joins TRBV3-1 (or the pseudogene TRBV3-2) to TRBJ2-5; D is unclear. Trimming cost V 0 bases and J 2 bases, with 10 bases left between them. The V gene's germline CDR1 is LGHDT and CDR2 YNNKEL (reference sequence). The CDR3 runs 15 residues. The CDR3 DNA reads as TGTGCCAGCAGCCAAGAATTGTCTCTTCAAGAGACCCAGTACTTC. Translating gives CASSQELSLQETQYF.

The chain carries TRBV19 and TRBJ2-7, with 7 bases fitting TRBD1. CDR1 and CDR2 from the germline V gene are LNHDA and SQIVND (reference sequence). The CDR3 loop spans 15 amino acids. J was trimmed by 5 bases and V by 5 bases; bases with no gene match: 12. CDR3 protein: CASSPSPTGTHEQYF. CDR3 nucleotides: TGTGCCAGTAGTCCATCCCCGACAGGGACCCACGAGCAGTACTTC.

This rearrangement joins TRBV28 to TRBJ1-1; 11 bases fit TRBD1. The CDR3 is made up of 15 amino acids. V shed 6 bases and J 4 bases; nucleotides not matched to a gene: 7. Germline CDR1 is MDHEN and CDR2 is SYDVKM. The CDR3 protein is CASRQTGTGGTEAFF. The CDR3 DNA is TGTGCCAGCAGGCAAACGGGGACAGGGGGCACTGAAGCTTTCTTT. Filled out from reference TRBV28 and TRBJ1-1, the complete variable domain reads DVKVTQSSRYLVKRTGEKVFLECVQDMDHENMFWYRQDPGLGLRLIYFSYDVKMKEKGDIPEGYSVSREKKERFSLILESASTNQTSMYLCASRQTGTGGTEAFFGQGTRLTVV.

This clone appeared a single time. This chain joins TRBV5-6 and TRBJ2-1, with TRBD1 as a possible D gene (6 bases). CDR1 and CDR2 (germline): SGHDT, YYEEEE. Trimming shortened V by 3 bases and J by 6 bases, and 13 bases separated the two germline ends. The CDR3 is 14 residues long. The CDR3 reads CASSSGTSGNEQFF. Written as DNA, the CDR3 is TGTGCCAGCAGCTCCGGGACATCCGGCAATGAGCAGTTCTTC.

In this sample, this clone turned up once. The rearrangement joins TRBV14 to TRBJ2-5; unclear D gene. Trimming pared 1 base from V and 5 bases from J, leaving 8 bases between. The V gene's germline CDR1 is SGHDN and CDR2 FVKESK. The CDR3 is 13 amino acids. CDR3 nucleotide sequence: TGTGCCAGCAGCCAAGTAAATTTGGAGACCCAGTACTTC. Protein sequence: CASSQVNLETQYF. Combining the CDR3 with reference TRBV14 and TRBJ2-5 gives the whole variable domain EAGVTQFPSHSVIEKGQTVTLRCDPISGHDNLYWYRRVMGKEIKFLLHFVKESKQDESGMPNNRFLAERTGGTYSTLKVQPAELEDSGVYFCASSQVNLETQYFGPGTRLLVL.

This chain's CDR3 is CASSHTGQGNTEAFF. CDR3 DNA: TGTGCCAGCAGCCATACCGGACAGGGCAACACTGAAGCTTTCTTT. The chain employs TRBV5-6 and TRBJ1-1; 8 bases are shared with TRBD1. The V and J ends lost 4 bases and 2 bases, in that order; junction bases with no gene match: 7. The germline gives CDR1 SGHDT, CDR2 YYEEEE. This CDR3 comprises 15 residues.

The chain has TRBV19 and TRBJ1-1; TRBD1 might be the D (5 bases). The CDR3 has 15 amino acids. Germline assignment: CDR1 LNHDA and CDR2 SQIVND (reference sequence). V lost 3 bases and J lost 1, with 12 bases in between. CDR3 coding DNA: TGTGCCAGTAGTATCGGGGGGAGGTGGAACACTGAAGCTTTCTTT. It is translated as CASSIGGRWNTEAFF. Filled out from reference TRBV19 and TRBJ1-1, the complete variable domain reads DGGITQSPKYLFRKEGQNVTLSCEQNLNHDAMYWYRQDPGQGLRLIYYSQIVNDFQKGDIAEGYSVSREKKESFPLTVTSAQKNPTAFYLCASSIGGRWNTEAFFGQGTRLTVV.

The chain carries TRBV15 and TRBJ2-7; 13 nucleotides line up with TRBD2. V trimming: 5 bases; J trimming: 3 bases; junction bases outside the gene matches: 10. Germline V CDR1 and CDR2: LNHNV, YYDKDF (reference sequence). The CDR3 is 17 amino acids. In DNA, the CDR3 is TGTGCCACCAGCCCACCCGGACTAGCGGGGGATTACTACGAGCAGTACTTC. Translation: CATSPPGLAGDYYEQYF.

The chain couples TRBV5-1 to TRBJ2-1; 10 bases agree with TRBD2. V shed 4 bases and J 7 bases; nucleotides not matched to a gene: 14. The CDR3 is made up of 17 amino acids. The germline V gene encodes CDR1 SGHRS and CDR2 YFSETQ. The CDR3 sequence: CASSALVASGGVNEQFF. In DNA, the CDR3 is TGCGCCAGCAGCGCCCTTGTGGCTAGCGGGGGCGTAAATGAGCAGTTCTTC.

The chain combines TRBV9 with TRBJ1-1, with TRBD1 matching over 8 bases. With V trimmed by 4 bases and J by 5 bases, 13 bases remained unmatched. Germline V lookup: CDR1 SGDLS, CDR2 YYNGEE. The CDR3 length is 16 residues. CDR3 nucleotides: TGTGCCAGCAGCCCCCGGATAGGACAGGGAGGGACTGAAGCTTTCTTT. Translation gives CASSPRIGQGGTEAFF.

V gene TRBV7-6 combines with J gene TRBJ1-2; D unresolved. The length of the CDR3 is 17 residues. The V and J ends lost 0 bases and 1 base respectively, with 15 bases between them. The germline gives CDR1 SGHVS, CDR2 FNYEAQ. CDR3 nucleotide sequence: TGTGCCAGCAGCTTAGCTTTGCGCGGTTCCATTAACTATGGCTACACCTTC. Amino acid sequence: CASSLALRGSINYGYTF.

In this sample, this clone turned up once. The V call is TRBV6-1, the J call TRBJ1-3; D perhaps matches TRBD1 (6 bases). CDR1 is MNHNS and CDR2 is SASEGT in the germline V gene. The CDR3 sequence is 15 residues long. The V end lost 2 bases, the J end lost 3 bases, and 11 bases lay between the germline ends. The CDR3 region is CASSESGDYGNTIYF. CDR3 coding DNA: TGTGCCAGCAGTGAATCAGGGGATTATGGAAACACCATATATTTT.

This chain uses TRBV6-5 with TRBJ1-3, with D hard to call. The CDR3 has 15 amino acids. V lost 0 bases and J 4 bases, leaving 10 bases between the germline ends. The germline gives CDR1 MNHEY, CDR2 SVGAGI. This CDR3 is CASSYSRLAGNTIYF. As DNA, the CDR3 is TGTGCCAGCAGTTACTCGCGGCTAGCGGGAAACACCATATATTTT.